This record looks at one T cell receptor beta chain sequence and its context. Its antigen is as yet unknown. This sample was included in a study of T cells expressing NK-cell markers. Study context: Seven of the eight sequenced donors were classified as HCMV-seropositive, and one was classified as seronegative.

Whole-study results and caveats: Each of about 6 donors carried dominant NKG2C+ clonotypes accounting for roughly 1.0-7.5% of CD8+ T cells. The CD3+CD56-NKG2C+ fraction of a handful of donors was also led by these clonotypes.

The CDR3 sequence is 14 residues long. Germline values: CDR1 SQVTM, CDR2 ANQGSEA. Making the TCR beta cDNA relied on 5'RACE template switching with UMIs. TCRdb re-called the 5' RACE reads, yielding one record per CDR3 amino acid sequence without DNA. Recorded here are some 280,000 distinct CDR3 sequences; the top ten clones represent 0.39%. The receptor comes from a man younger than 30 in good health. Sequencing was carried out using blood T cells: a sorted CD56 or NKG2C T cell subset, CD4+ or CD8+ T cells, or bulk PBMC T cells (not recorded which). The V gene is TRBV29-1, the J gene TRBJ2-1; checking the TCRdb D call of TRBD2 is not possible without DNA. The CDR3 sequence is CSGGLAGKVREQFF.